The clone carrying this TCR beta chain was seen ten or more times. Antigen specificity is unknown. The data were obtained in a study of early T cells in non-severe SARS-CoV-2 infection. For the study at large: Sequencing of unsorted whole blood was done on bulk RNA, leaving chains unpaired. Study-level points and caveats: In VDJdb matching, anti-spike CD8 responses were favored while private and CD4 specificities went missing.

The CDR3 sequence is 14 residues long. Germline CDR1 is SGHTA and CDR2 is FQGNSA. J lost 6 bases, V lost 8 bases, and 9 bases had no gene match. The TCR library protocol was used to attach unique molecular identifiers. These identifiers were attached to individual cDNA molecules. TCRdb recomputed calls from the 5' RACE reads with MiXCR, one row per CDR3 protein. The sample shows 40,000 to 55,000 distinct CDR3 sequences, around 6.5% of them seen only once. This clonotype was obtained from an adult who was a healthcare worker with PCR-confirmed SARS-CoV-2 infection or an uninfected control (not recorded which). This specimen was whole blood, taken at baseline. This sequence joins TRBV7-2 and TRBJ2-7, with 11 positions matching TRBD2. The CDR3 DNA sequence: TGTGCCAGCTTGAGAGAACTAGCGGGAGCCGAGCAGTACTTC. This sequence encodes CASLRELAGAEQYF. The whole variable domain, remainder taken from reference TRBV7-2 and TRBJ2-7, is GAGVSQSPSNKVTEKGKDVELRCDPISGHTALYWYRQSLGQGLEFLIYFQGNSAPDKSGLPSDRFSAERTGGSVSTLTIQRTQQEDSAVYLCASLRELAGAEQYFGPGTRLTVT.